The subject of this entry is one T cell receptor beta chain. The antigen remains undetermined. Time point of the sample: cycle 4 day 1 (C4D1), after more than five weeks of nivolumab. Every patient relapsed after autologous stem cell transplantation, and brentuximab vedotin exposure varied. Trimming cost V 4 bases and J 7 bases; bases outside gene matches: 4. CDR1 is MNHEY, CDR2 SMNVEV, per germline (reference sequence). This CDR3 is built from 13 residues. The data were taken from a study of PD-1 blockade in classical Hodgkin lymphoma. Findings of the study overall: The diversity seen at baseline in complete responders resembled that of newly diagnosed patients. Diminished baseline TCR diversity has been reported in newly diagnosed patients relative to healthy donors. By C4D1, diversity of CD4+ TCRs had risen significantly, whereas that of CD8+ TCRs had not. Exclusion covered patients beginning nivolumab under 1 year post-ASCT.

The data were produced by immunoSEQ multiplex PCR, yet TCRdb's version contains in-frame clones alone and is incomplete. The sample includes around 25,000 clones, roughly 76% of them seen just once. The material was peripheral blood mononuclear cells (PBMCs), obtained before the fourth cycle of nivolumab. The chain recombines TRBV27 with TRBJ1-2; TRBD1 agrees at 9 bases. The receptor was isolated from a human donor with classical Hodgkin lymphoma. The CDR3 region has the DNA TGTGCCAGCAGTTCACAGGGGGCCGGTGGCTACACCTTC. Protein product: CASSSQGAGGYTF.